The clone carrying this TCR beta chain was counted a single time. TCRdb processed the RACE reads anew with MiXCR; each CDR3 protein has one entry. Of 150,000 or so distinct CDR3 sequences listed, 14% are singletons. This sample was taken from a study of human T cells and chemical hapten exposure. Study-wide context: The cohort included alopecia areata under or over 50% scalp, totalis and universalis. Slight differences in pooled library volume were the main source of varying TCR yields across samples.

Trimming removed 1 base from V and 5 bases from J; junction bases left unmatched: 8. Germline CDR1 is KGHSH and CDR2 is LQKENI. There are 16 residues in the CDR3. Documented time point: patch test 1, 2 weeks after DPC sensitization. As for treatment: therapeutic diphenylcyclopropenone sensitization with weekly scalp DPC. The sample in question was whole blood, obtained in connection with sensitization to the hapten diphenylcyclopropenone (DPC). The V and J genes are TRBV18 and TRBJ2-5; 9 bases fit TRBD1. This clonotype was sampled from a woman under 40 with alopecia areata. Some clones in this sample may be carry-over from other donors' samples. The CDR3 loop reads CASSPLGTGLKETQYF. CDR3 coding DNA: TGTGCCAGCTCACCACTTGGGACAGGGCTTAAGGAGACCCAGTACTTC.